This TCR beta chain was recorded in a study of control samples from healthy donors and cancer patients. Some clones are missing from TCRdb's copy, which holds only in-frame ones; the method was immunoSEQ multiplex PCR. The table lists 190,000 or so clones, about 93% of them singletons. The CDR3 totals 14 residues. Germline-derived CDR1 and CDR2 are SNHLY and FYNNEI. J lost 2 bases, V lost 4 bases, and 4 bases had no gene match. This clonotype originated in a young man in good health. Material for sequencing was blood. The rearrangement links TRBV2 to TRBJ2-7, with TRBD1 identical over 8 bases. Here the CDR3 DNA reads TGTGCCAGCAGTGGCCAGGACAGGGCCTACGAGCAGTACTTC. Residues: CASSGQDRAYEQYF.